Described below is a single T cell receptor (beta chain) sequence and its context. Antigen unknown. Genomic DNA served as template for TCR beta VDJ and CDR3 profiling. TCRdb analysed the reads with MiXCR anew, one entry per CDR3 protein. In the table there are around 250,000 distinct CDR3 sequences, roughly three fifths of which are singletons. This sample is drawn from a study of CD8+CD57+ T cells in acquired aplastic anemia. Study in general: Isolated CD4+ and CD8+ cells, once sorted, yielded DNA averaging around 3 ug. Study outcomes and limitations: Researchers reported that CD8+ Simpson's diversity was not significantly different in patients versus controls. Patients and controls had in common approximately 29 CD8+ CDR3 sequences.

The sequenced material came from sorted CD4+, CD8+, or CD8+CD57+ T cells (not recorded which) from PBMCs. The sequence was obtained from a human donor with severe aplastic anemia or a healthy control (not recorded which).

Written as DNA, the CDR3 is TGTGCCAGCAGCCAGGACAGGTCAAGGGGCACTGAAGCTTTCTTT. Its protein product is CASSQDRSRGTEAFF. The chain recombines TRBV5-6 with TRBJ1-1; 7 nucleotides match TRBD1. CDR3 length equals 15 residues. Germline V gene sequence: CDR1 SGHDT, CDR2 YYEEEE. The V and J ends lost 4 bases and 4 bases, in that order; junction bases with no gene match: 10.